Shown below are 25 T cell receptor beta chains from a single sample sequenced in a study of beta chain features in type 1 diabetes. Isolated RNA was reverse transcribed in full, so expressed TCRB transcripts were sequenced. Here immunoSEQ multiplex PCR was the method, and the copy in TCRdb shows in-frame clones only, minus some. The sample has 130,000 to 150,000 clones; roughly 53% are singletons. Sequenced: Tregs from blood. The receptor set was obtained from a man aged 18 to 29 in good health.

The rearrangement joins TRBV6-1 to TRBJ2-1, with 8 positions matching TRBD2. Trimming at V came to 6 bases and at J to 6 bases, leaving 7 bases not matched to a gene. The germline gives CDR1 MNHNS, CDR2 SASEGT. The CDR3 loop spans 14 amino acids. CDR3 sequence reads: CASSLAGNRNEQFF. The CDR3, as DNA: TGTGCCAGCAGCCTAGCGGGCAACCGCAATGAGCAGTTCTTC.

The CDR3 protein is CASRHARRAGANVLTF. CDR3 DNA sequence: TGTGCCAGCAGACACGCAAGGAGGGCTGGGGCCAACGTCCTGACTTTC. The rearrangement uses TRBV28 and TRBJ2-6; weak D call: TRBD2 (6 bases). Trimming stripped 6 bases from V and 2 bases from J, with 14 bases between. This CDR3 has 16 residues. From germline, CDR1 is MDHEN and CDR2 SYDVKM.

The chain uses TRBV10-3 and TRBJ1-5; possibly TRBD1 for D (5 bases). This CDR3 comprises 13 residues. Trimming took off 4 bases at V and 5 bases at J, with 9 bases between the two ends. Germline-derived CDR1 and CDR2 are ENHRY and SYGVKD. CDR3 loop: CAISAGYDQPQHF. In DNA form, the CDR3 reads TGTGCCATCAGTGCAGGGTACGATCAGCCCCAGCATTTT.

The chain is built from TRBV7-9 and TRBJ1-2, with D perhaps matching TRBD1 (6 bases). CDR3 length: 12 amino acids. Trimming stripped 5 bases from V and 6 bases from J, with 10 bases between. Germline CDR1 and CDR2: SEHNR and FQNEAQ (reference sequence). This CDR3 is CASSRGAHGYTF. Here the CDR3 DNA reads TGTGCCAGCAGCCGGGGGGCCCATGGCTACACCTTC.

The sample holds a few counts of this clone. V and J are TRBV7-2 and TRBJ2-2; 7 bases align to TRBD2. The CDR3 runs to 15 residues. Looked up from germline, CDR1 is SGHTA and CDR2 is FQGNSA. With V trimmed by 1 base and J by 3 bases, 2 bases remained unmatched. The DNA for the CDR3 is TGTGCCAGCAGCTTAGGGGGACTACACACCGGGGAGCTGTTTTTT. Protein product: CASSLGGLHTGELFF.

The genes are TRBV28 and TRBJ2-6; D remains ambiguous. Germline V CDR1 and CDR2: MDHEN, SYDVKM. V shed 8 bases and J shed 1 base, with 6 bases lying between them. The CDR3 extends over 13 amino acids. CDR3 coding DNA: TGTGCCAGCTCCATTTCTGGGGCCAACGTCCTGACTTTC. It encodes CASSISGANVLTF.

This clone was detected only a few times. V gene TRBV10-3 combines with J gene TRBJ2-3; the match to TRBD2 covers 8 bases. CDR3 length: 16 residues. V lost 3 bases to trimming and J lost 3 bases; unmatched junction nucleotides: 8. Germline V gene data show CDR1 as ENHRY and CDR2 as SYGVKD. This chain's CDR3 is CAISDLIGGGTDTQYF. CDR3 nucleotide sequence: TGTGCCATCAGTGATCTTATCGGGGGGGGAACAGATACGCAGTATTTT.

This clone has only one observation. Here the CDR3 DNA reads TGCGCCAGCAGCTCAACGGGGGGAACTGAAGCTTTCTTT. Its protein product is CASSSTGGTEAFF. The V and J genes are TRBV5-1 and TRBJ1-1; tentatively, D is TRBD1 (5 bases). Trimming took 3 bases from V and 5 from J, leaving 11 bases between them. The CDR3 is 13 residues long. Per the germline V gene, CDR1 is SGHRS and CDR2 is YFSETQ. Combining the CDR3 with reference TRBV5-1 and TRBJ1-1 gives the whole variable domain KAGVTQTPRYLIKTRGQQVTLSCSPISGHRSVSWYQQTPGQGLQFLFEYFSETQRNKGNFPGRFSGRQFSNSRSEMNVSTLELGDSALYLCASSSTGGTEAFFGQGTRLTVV.

The chain has TRBV7-9 and TRBJ2-7; D uncertain. Trimming stripped 6 bases from V and 2 bases from J, with 14 bases between. The CDR3 runs 14 residues. CDR1 is SEHNR and CDR2 is FQNEAQ in the germline V gene (reference sequence). This chain's CDR3 is CASSRAGFTYEQYF. CDR3 sequence (DNA): TGTGCCAGCAGTCGTGCCGGGTTCACCTACGAGCAGTACTTC.

The chain combines TRBV11-2 with TRBJ2-1, with 7 bases matching TRBD1. This CDR3 spans 15 amino acids. Germline lookup yields CDR1 SGHAT and CDR2 FQNNGV. Trimming removed 6 bases from V and 5 bases from J; junction bases left unmatched: 10. The chain's CDR3 is CASRYTGTVNNEQFF. DNA of the CDR3: TGTGCCAGCAGGTACACCGGGACAGTTAACAATGAGCAGTTCTTC. Looking up the rest from reference TRBV11-2 and TRBJ2-1 gives the full variable domain: EAGVAQSPRYKIIEKRQSVAFWCNPISGHATLYWYQQILGQGPKLLIQFQNNGVVDDSQLPKDRFSAERLKGVDSTLKIQPAKLEDSAVYLCASRYTGTVNNEQFFGPGTRLTVL.

The rearrangement joins TRBV4-3 to TRBJ1-6; the match to TRBD1 covers 7 bases. Germline V gene sequence: CDR1 LGHNA, CDR2 YSLEER. The junction had 4 bases not matched to a gene; V was cut back by 0 bases and J by 5 bases. The CDR3 length is 16 residues. Here the CDR3 reads CASSQDLGQNNSPLHF. The CDR3 region has the DNA TGCGCCAGCAGCCAAGACCTGGGACAGAATAATTCACCCCTCCACTTT.

The V and J genes are TRBV7-6 and TRBJ2-1; a weak D match, TRBD2 (6 bases). V gave up 1 base and J gave up 4 bases, with 11 bases separating them. CDR3 length equals 15 residues. Germline assignment: CDR1 SGHVS and CDR2 FNYEAQ. CDR3 sequence reads: CASSLGPGGYNEQFF. In DNA form, the CDR3 reads TGTGCCAGCAGCTTAGGACCAGGAGGGTACAATGAGCAGTTCTTC.

V is TRBV19 and J is TRBJ1-4, with unresolved D. Trimming removed 5 bases from V and 2 bases from J, with 18 bases in between. CDR3 length: 17 amino acids. CDR1 and CDR2 (germline): LNHDA, SQIVND (reference sequence). CDR3 sequence (DNA): TGTGCCAGTAGTTACTCGGGGAGCGGCTCGACTAATGAAAAACTGTTTTTT. It encodes CASSYSGSGSTNEKLFF.

This clone occurred a few times. The chain couples TRBV5-1 to TRBJ2-1, with 11 positions matching TRBD2. The germline V gene has CDR1 SGHRS and CDR2 YFSETQ. Trimming at V came to 4 bases and at J to 4 bases, leaving 7 bases not matched to a gene. The CDR3 totals 16 residues. Here the CDR3 DNA reads TGCGCCAGCAGCCTGCAGACTAGCGGGATTTACAATGAGCAGTTCTTC. Translated: CASSLQTSGIYNEQFF.

V usage is TRBV27 and J usage is TRBJ1-2; D is unclear. Germline V gives CDR1 MNHEY, CDR2 SMNVEV (reference sequence). This CDR3 has 14 amino acids. V lost 0 bases and J 4 bases, leaving 9 bases between the germline ends. The CDR3 DNA is TGTGCCAGCAGTTTATCGACACCTCCCTATGGCTACACCTTC. Its translation: CASSLSTPPYGYTF.

The V and J genes are TRBV5-1 and TRBJ2-1, with D possibly TRBD1 on 6 matching bases. V lost 2 bases and J lost 5, with 11 bases in between. Germline CDR1 and CDR2: SGHRS and YFSETQ. The CDR3 consists of 14 residues. The CDR3 reads CASSFGQGHNEQFF. CDR3 DNA: TGCGCCAGCAGCTTCGGGCAGGGGCACAATGAGCAGTTCTTC. The variable domain in full, completed from reference TRBV5-1 and TRBJ2-1, reads KAGVTQTPRYLIKTRGQQVTLSCSPISGHRSVSWYQQTPGQGLQFLFEYFSETQRNKGNFPGRFSGRQFSNSRSEMNVSTLELGDSALYLCASSFGQGHNEQFFGPGTRLTVL.

J is TRBJ2-7 and V is TRBV7-2, with 7 bases fitting TRBD1. Per the germline V gene, CDR1 is SGHTA and CDR2 is FQGNSA. The V segment lost 5 bases and the J segment 2 bases; nucleotides outside the gene matches: 6. The CDR3 spans 14 residues. The CDR3 protein is CASSTRQGTYEQYF. The CDR3 bases are TGTGCCAGCAGCACGAGACAGGGAACCTACGAGCAGTACTTC.

This clone has more than one count but fewer than ten. The chain is built from TRBV7-3 and TRBJ2-3; D is unresolved. CDR1 and CDR2 (germline): SGHTA, FQGTGA. This CDR3 comprises 12 residues. V lost 2 bases to trimming and J lost 6 bases, with 6 bases between them. The CDR3 bases are TGTGCCAGCAGCTTATTCGGTGATACGCAGTATTTT. This encodes CASSLFGDTQYF.

There are a few counts of this clone. The V and J genes are TRBV28 and TRBJ2-3, with a weak D call TRBD1 (5 bases). Trimming pared 0 bases from V and 0 bases from J, leaving 10 bases between. This CDR3 contains 16 residues. Germline V CDR1 and CDR2: MDHEN, SYDVKM. CDR3: CASSLWGLTSTDTQYF. The CDR3 DNA reads TGTGCCAGCAGTTTATGGGGGCTAACAAGCACAGATACGCAGTATTTT.

The gene calls are TRBV29-1 and TRBJ1-2; D unresolved. Trimming took off 5 bases at V and 1 base at J, with 8 bases between the two ends. CDR3 length: 12 residues. The germline V gene encodes CDR1 SQVTM and CDR2 ANQGSEA. As DNA, the CDR3 is TGCAGCGTTATGGGAGGTAACTATGGCTACACCTTC. Its protein product is CSVMGGNYGYTF.

This chain connects TRBV7-2 to TRBJ2-2; D uncertain. This CDR3 is 15 amino acids long. The germline V gene encodes CDR1 SGHTA and CDR2 FQGNSA. Between the trimmed V and J ends, which lost 5 bases and 4 bases, there was a span of 14 bases. The CDR3 nucleotides read TGTGCCAGCAGCCCGACCGGAGCGCCCACCGGGGAGCTGTTTTTT. This sequence encodes CASSPTGAPTGELFF.

This clone appeared a few times. The CDR3 bases are TGTGCCAGCAGTTTATCAGGGGTCAACAGGAGGAAAAACATTCAGTACTTC. The encoded protein is CASSLSGVNRRKNIQYF. V usage is TRBV28 and J usage is TRBJ2-4, with a possible D match to TRBD1 (6 bases). This CDR3 is 17 amino acids long. Trimming shortened V by 1 base and J by 4 bases, and 17 bases separated the two germline ends. Looked up from germline, CDR1 is MDHEN and CDR2 is SYDVKM.

This clone was counted only a few times. The rearrangement links TRBV2 to TRBJ1-3, with a possible D match to TRBD1 (5 bases). Germline V lookup: CDR1 SNHLY, CDR2 FYNNEI. V lost 6 bases, J lost 2 bases, and 8 bases lay in between. CDR3 length equals 13 residues. The CDR3 is CASRVDTGNTIYF. CDR3 nucleotide sequence: TGTGCCAGCAGGGTGGACACTGGAAACACCATATATTTT.

This clone was observed a handful of times. J is TRBJ2-4 and V is TRBV19; possible D gene TRBD2, 5 bases. From germline, CDR1 is LNHDA and CDR2 SQIVND (reference sequence). This CDR3 has 14 amino acids. V gave up 7 bases and J gave up 9 bases, with 19 bases separating them. CDR3 sequence reads: CASTNPKGAVIQYF. The DNA of the CDR3 is TGTGCCAGTACCAATCCTAAGGGAGCGGTCATTCAGTACTTC. The whole variable domain, remainder taken from reference TRBV19 and TRBJ2-4, is DGGITQSPKYLFRKEGQNVTLSCEQNLNHDAMYWYRQDPGQGLRLIYYSQIVNDFQKGDIAEGYSVSREKKESFPLTVTSAQKNPTAFYLCASTNPKGAVIQYFGAGTRLSVL.

This clone was picked up one time. The chain is built from TRBV7-2 and TRBJ2-1, with D hard to call. This CDR3 has 13 residues. V lost 1 base to trimming and J lost 5 bases, with 6 bases between them. CDR1 is SGHTA, CDR2 FQGNSA, per germline. CDR3 sequence: CASSLGENNEQFF. The CDR3 DNA reads as TGTGCCAGCAGCTTAGGAGAGAACAATGAGCAGTTCTTC.